The entry below describes one TCR beta chain. Germline V gene data show CDR1 as MNHEY and CDR2 as SVGAGI. Trimming took 7 bases from V and 1 from J, leaving 4 bases between them. The CDR3 extends over 11 amino acids. The entry originates in a study of control samples from healthy donors and cancer patients. Only in-frame clones appear in the TCRdb table, and some are missing; sequencing was by immunoSEQ multiplex PCR. The sample lists about 140,000 clones, about 89% occurring once. V and J are TRBV6-5 and TRBJ1-2, with D hard to call. This sequence originates from a young man in good health. The sample comprised blood. CDR3 sequence: CASKNNYGYTF. In DNA form, the CDR3 reads TGTGCCAGCAAAAATAACTATGGCTACACCTTC.